The 2 T cell receptor beta chains below come from one sample, sequenced in a study of blood T cells in healthy people across ages. It was with a sample-barcoded 5' primer and a J-beta primer mix that a second PCR of about 6 to 12 cycles was run. TCRdb passed the 5' RACE reads through MiXCR, listing each CDR3 protein once. The profile covers hundreds of thousands of distinct CDR3 sequences, with 32% appearing a single time and just over 15% taken by the ten largest. Sequenced input: blood. Receptor source: a woman of 80 years or more in good health.

In its sample, this clonotype was seen a few times. A read error is possible here, since a much larger clone lies one base away. The gene calls are TRBV25-1 and TRBJ2-7; possible D gene TRBD2, 5 bases. The CDR3 covers 15 residues. CDR1 and CDR2 (germline): MGHDK, SYGVNS. The CDR3 protein is CACSQSGMNLHEQYF. CDR3 nucleotides: TGTGCCTGCAGCCAATCCGGGATGAACCTCCACGAGCAGTACTTC.

There are many counts of this clonotype. The rearrangement uses TRBV9 and TRBJ2-7; 11 bases are shared with TRBD2. Germline CDR1 is SGDLS and CDR2 is YYNGEE. The CDR3 sequence is 15 residues long. Trimming removed 0 bases from V and 3 bases from J; junction bases left unmatched: 2. CDR3 in amino acids: CASSVASGGNYEQYF. CDR3 bases: TGTGCCAGCAGCGTAGCTAGCGGGGGGAACTACGAGCAGTACTTC.